The rows below give T cell receptor beta chains drawn from one sample of a study of blood T cell repertoires in COVID-19. Measured with immunoSEQ multiplex PCR; TCRdb has only the in-frame clones, and not every one. The profile shows over 350,000 clones, roughly 90% of them singletons. The sequencing sample was made of peripheral blood. These receptor sequences come from a woman aged 25 to 39 with active or convalescent COVID-19. CDR3s include the opening cysteine and the closing phenylalanine or tryptophan. D genes are given only for firm matches. A clone size is listed for some rows: how often the clone was seen (once, few, many), or a class if it is expanded.

-,TRBV19,-,TRBJ1-2,TGTGCCAGTAGTATTTCTGGGGGCAGGGAGAGCACCTTC,CASSISGGRESTF
-,TRBV15,TRBD1,TRBJ2-7,TGTGCCACCAGCAGCACCTTGGACAGGAGCTCCTACGAGCAGTACTTC,CATSSTLDRSSYEQYF
-,TRBV6-6,TRBD2,TRBJ2-6,TGTGCCAGCAGCCCGCGGGAGGCTGGGGCCAACGTCCTGACTTTC,CASSPREAGANVLTF
few,TRBV19,TRBD1,TRBJ2-7,TGTGCCAGTAGTACGGGACAGAGATACGAGCAGTACTTC,CASSTGQRYEQYF
-,TRBV4-2,-,TRBJ2-3,TGTGCCAGCAGCCAAGATCCACGGGATCGGCCGGATACGCAGTATTTT,CASSQDPRDRPDTQYF
-,TRBV7-2,TRBD1,TRBJ1-1,TGTGCCAGCAGCTTAAGGGGGGACAGGGCCACTGAAGCTTTCTTT,CASSLRGDRATEAFF
-,TRBV2,TRBD1,TRBJ2-3,TGTGCCAGAGGACAGGGCGGTAGGGCAGATACGCAGTATTTT,CARGQGGRADTQYF
-,TRBV5-1,TRBD1,TRBJ2-7,TGCGCCAGCAGCTTTTTGGGACAGGGAGGCTACGAGCAGTACTTC,CASSFLGQGGYEQYF
-,TRBV5-1,-,TRBJ2-5,TGCGCCAGCAGCTTGATGGCCAGTTTGTCAGAGACCCAGTACTTC,CASSLMASLSETQYF
-,TRBV10-3,-,TRBJ1-2,TGTGCCATCAGTGCGGCCTCCGGGACTGAAGGTGGCTACACCTTC,CAISAASGTEGGYTF
-,TRBV5-1,TRBD1,TRBJ1-2,TGCGCCAGCAGCTTAGGGACAGGGTGGGACTATGGCTACACCTTC,CASSLGTGWDYGYTF
-,TRBV5-4,-,TRBJ2-3,-,CASRRTGQTQIRSIF
-,TRBV5-1,TRBD1,TRBJ2-2,TGCGCCAGCAGCCTACAGGGGGCGGGCACCGGGGAGCTGTTTTTT,CASSLQGAGTGELFF